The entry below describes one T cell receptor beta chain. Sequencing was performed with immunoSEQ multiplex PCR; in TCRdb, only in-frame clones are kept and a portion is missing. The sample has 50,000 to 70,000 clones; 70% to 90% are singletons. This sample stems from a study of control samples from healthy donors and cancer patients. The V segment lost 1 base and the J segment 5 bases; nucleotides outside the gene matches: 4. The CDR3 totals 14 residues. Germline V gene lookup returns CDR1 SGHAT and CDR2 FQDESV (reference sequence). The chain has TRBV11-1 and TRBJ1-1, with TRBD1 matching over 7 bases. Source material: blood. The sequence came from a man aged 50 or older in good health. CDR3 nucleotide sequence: TGTGCCAGCAGCTTAGTGGCCAGGGGGACTGAAGCTTTCTTT. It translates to CASSLVARGTEAFF.